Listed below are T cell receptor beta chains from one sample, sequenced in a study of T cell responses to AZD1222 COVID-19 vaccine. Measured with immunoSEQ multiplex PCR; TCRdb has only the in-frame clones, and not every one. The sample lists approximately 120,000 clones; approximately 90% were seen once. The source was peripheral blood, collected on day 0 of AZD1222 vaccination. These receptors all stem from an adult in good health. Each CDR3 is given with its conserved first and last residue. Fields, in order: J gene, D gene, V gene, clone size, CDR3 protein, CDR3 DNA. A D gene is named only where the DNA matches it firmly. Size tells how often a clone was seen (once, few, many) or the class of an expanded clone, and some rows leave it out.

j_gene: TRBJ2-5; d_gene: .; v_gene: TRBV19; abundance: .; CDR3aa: CASSIALAAGETQYF; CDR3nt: TGTGCCAGTAGTATAGCCCTAGCAGCGGGAGAGACCCAGTACTTC
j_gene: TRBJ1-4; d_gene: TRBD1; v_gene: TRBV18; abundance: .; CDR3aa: CASSLSGQGDEKLFF; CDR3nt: TGTGCCAGCTCCCTTTCAGGACAGGGAGATGAAAAACTGTTTTTT
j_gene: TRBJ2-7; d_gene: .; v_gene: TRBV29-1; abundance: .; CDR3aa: CSVSGLSYEQYF; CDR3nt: TGCAGCGTTTCCGGACTATCCTACGAGCAGTACTTC
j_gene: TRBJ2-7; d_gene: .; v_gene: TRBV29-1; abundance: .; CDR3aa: CSVGGAGPYEQYF; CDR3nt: TGCAGCGTTGGGGGGGCAGGGCCCTACGAGCAGTACTTC
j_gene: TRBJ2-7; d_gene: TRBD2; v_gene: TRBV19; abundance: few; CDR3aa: CASTSLAGGKYEQYF; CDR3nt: TGTGCCAGTACTTCTCTAGCGGGAGGGAAATACGAGCAGTACTTC
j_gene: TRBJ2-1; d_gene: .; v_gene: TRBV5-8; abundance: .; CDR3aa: CASSFGAASEQFF; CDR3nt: TGTGCCAGCAGCTTCGGGGCTGCAAGTGAGCAGTTCTTC
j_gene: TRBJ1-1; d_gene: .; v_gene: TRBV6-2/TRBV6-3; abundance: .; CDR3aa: CASSGPLQGWNTEAFF; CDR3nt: TGTGCCAGCAGTGGACCCCTACAGGGTTGGAACACTGAAGCTTTCTTT
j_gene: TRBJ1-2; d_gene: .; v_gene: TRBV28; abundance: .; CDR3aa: CASSDQGYYGYTF; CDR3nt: TGTGCCAGCAGTGATCAGGGGTACTATGGCTACACCTTC
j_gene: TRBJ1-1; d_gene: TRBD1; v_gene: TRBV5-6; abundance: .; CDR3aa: CASSFGDRRNTEAFF; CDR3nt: TGTGCCAGCAGCTTCGGGGACAGAAGAAACACTGAAGCTTTCTTT
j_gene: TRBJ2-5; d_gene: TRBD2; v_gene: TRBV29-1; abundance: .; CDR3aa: CSALAGQETQYF; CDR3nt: TGCAGCGCTCTAGCGGGCCAAGAGACCCAGTACTTC
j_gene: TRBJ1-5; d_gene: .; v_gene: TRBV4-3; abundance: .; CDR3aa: CASSQRIQGNQPQHF; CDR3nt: TGCGCCAGCAGCCAACGGATCCAGGGTAATCAGCCCCAGCATTTT
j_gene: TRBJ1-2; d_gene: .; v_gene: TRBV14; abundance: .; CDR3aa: CASSQGAWDSNGYTF; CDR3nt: TGTGCCAGCAGCCAAGGAGCTTGGGACTCGAATGGCTACACCTTC
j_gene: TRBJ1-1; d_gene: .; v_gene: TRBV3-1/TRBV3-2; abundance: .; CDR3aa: CASSQGRYTEAFF; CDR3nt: TGTGCCAGCAGCCAAGGGAGGTACACTGAAGCTTTCTTT
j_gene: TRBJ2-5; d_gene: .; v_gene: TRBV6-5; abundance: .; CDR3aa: CASSYSTLVGTETQYF; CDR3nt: TGTGCCAGCAGTTACTCGACCCTTGTTGGTACCGAGACCCAGTACTTC
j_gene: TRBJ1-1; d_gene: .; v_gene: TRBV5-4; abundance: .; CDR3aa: CASSRWTGTEAFF; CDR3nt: TGTGCCAGCAGCAGATGGACGGGGACTGAAGCTTTCTTT
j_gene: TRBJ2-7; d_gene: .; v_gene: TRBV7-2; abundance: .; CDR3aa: CASSDDPLSYEQYF; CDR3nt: TGTGCCAGCAGCGACGATCCACTCTCCTACGAGCAGTACTTC
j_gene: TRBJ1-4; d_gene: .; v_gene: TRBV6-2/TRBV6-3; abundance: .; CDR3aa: CASSYLGAPPTNEKLFF; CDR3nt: TGTGCCAGCAGTTATCTAGGGGCCCCTCCAACTAATGAAAAACTGTTTTTT
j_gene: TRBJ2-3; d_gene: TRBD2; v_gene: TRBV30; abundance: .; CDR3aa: CAWSELAGGTDTQYF; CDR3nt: TGTGCCTGGAGTGAATTAGCGGGGGGCACAGATACGCAGTATTTT
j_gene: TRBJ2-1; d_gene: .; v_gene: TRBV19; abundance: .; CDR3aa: CASSIILSNEQFF; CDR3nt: TGTGCCAGTAGTATAATACTCTCAAATGAGCAGTTCTTC
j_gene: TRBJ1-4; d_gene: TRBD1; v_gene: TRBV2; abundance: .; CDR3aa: CASRQGFGEKLFF; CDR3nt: TGTGCCAGCCGACAGGGGTTTGGTGAAAAACTGTTTTTT
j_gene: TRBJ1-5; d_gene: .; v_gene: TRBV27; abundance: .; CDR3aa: CASIGWNQPQHF; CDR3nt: TGTGCCAGCATAGGATGGAATCAGCCCCAGCATTTT
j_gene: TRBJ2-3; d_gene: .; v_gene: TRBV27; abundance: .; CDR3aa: CASSLGLNTDTQYF; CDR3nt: TGTGCCAGCAGTTTAGGACTGAACACAGATACGCAGTATTTT
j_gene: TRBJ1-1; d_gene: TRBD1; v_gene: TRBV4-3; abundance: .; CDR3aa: CASSWTGNTEAFF; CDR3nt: TGCGCCAGCAGCTGGACAGGGAACACTGAAGCTTTCTTT
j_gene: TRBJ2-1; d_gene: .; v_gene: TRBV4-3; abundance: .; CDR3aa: CASSQEQGSYNEQFF; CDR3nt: TGCGCCAGCAGCCAAGAACAGGGAAGTTACAATGAGCAGTTCTTC
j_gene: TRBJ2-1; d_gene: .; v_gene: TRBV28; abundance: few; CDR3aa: CATLAGTYNEQFF; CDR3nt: TGTGCCACCCTCGCTGGGACGTACAATGAGCAGTTCTTC
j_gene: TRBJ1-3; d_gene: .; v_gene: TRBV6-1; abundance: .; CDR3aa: CASSGRSAHSGNTIYF; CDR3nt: TGTGCCAGCAGTGGGAGATCGGCACACTCTGGAAACACCATATATTTT
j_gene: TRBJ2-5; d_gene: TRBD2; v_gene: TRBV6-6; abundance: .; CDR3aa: CASSYVLRGAQTQYF; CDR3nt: TGTGCCAGCAGTTATGTTTTGCGGGGGGCTCAGACCCAGTACTTC
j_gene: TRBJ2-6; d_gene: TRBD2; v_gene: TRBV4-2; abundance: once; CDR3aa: CASSQREGAGANVLTF; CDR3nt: TGTGCCAGCAGCCAAAGGGAGGGTGCTGGGGCCAACGTCCTGACTTTC
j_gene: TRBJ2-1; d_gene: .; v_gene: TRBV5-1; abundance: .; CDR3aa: CASSLVASSYNEQFF; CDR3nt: TGCGCCAGCAGCTTGGTGGCTAGCTCCTACAATGAGCAGTTCTTC
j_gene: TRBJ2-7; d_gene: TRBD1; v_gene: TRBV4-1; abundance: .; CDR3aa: CASSPGQGPIREQYF; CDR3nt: TGCGCCAGCAGCCCCGGACAGGGCCCGATTCGCGAGCAGTACTTC
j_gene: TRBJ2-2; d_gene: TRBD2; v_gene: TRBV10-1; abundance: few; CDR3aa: CASSEGTINTGELFF; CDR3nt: TGCGCCAGCAGTGAGGGGACTATAAACACCGGGGAGCTGTTTTTT
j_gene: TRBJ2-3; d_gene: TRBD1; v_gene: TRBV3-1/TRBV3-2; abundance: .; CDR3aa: CASSQYGTGGSDTQYF; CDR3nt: TGTGCCAGCAGCCAGTACGGGACAGGGGGCTCAGATACGCAGTATTTT
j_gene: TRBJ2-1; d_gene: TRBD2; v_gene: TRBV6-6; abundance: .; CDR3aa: CASRPTAGTLSNEQFF; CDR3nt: TGTGCCAGCAGGCCGACAGCGGGGACTCTTTCTAATGAGCAGTTCTTC
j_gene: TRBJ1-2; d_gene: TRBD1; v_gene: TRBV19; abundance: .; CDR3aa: CASSPTGASYGYTF; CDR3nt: TGTGCCAGTAGTCCAACAGGGGCGTCCTATGGCTACACCTTC
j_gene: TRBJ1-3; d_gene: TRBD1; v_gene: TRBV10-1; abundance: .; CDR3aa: CARGGVSGNTIYF; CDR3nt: TGCGCCAGAGGGGGCGTCTCTGGAAACACCATATATTTT
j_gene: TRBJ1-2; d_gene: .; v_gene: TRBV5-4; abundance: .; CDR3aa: CASSLPGPYGYTF; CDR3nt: TGTGCCAGCAGCTTGCCAGGCCCATATGGCTACACCTTC
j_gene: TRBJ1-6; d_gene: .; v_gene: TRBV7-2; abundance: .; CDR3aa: CASSSPPAGQPLHF; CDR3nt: TGTGCCAGCAGCTCCCCCCCCGCGGGCCAGCCCCTCCACTTT
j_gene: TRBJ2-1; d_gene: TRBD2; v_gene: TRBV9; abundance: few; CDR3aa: CASSVGGGRGVNEQFF; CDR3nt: TGTGCCAGCAGCGTAGGTGGCGGGAGGGGAGTGAATGAGCAGTTCTTC
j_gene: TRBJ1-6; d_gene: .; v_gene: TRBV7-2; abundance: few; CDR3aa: CASSLGGGDNSPLHF; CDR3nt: TGTGCCAGCAGCTTAGGCGGAGGGGATAATTCACCCCTCCACTTT
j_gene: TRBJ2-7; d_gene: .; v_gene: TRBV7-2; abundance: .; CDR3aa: CASSLVSGTRLEQYF; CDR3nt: TGTGCCAGCAGCTTAGTTTCTGGGACTCGCCTCGAGCAGTACTTC
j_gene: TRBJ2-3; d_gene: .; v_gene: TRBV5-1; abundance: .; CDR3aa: CASSGGGPRDTQYF; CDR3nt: TGCGCCAGCAGCGGTGGAGGGCCCCGAGATACGCAGTATTTT
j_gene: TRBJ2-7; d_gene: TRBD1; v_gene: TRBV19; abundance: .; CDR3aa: CASSPPGTGAHEQYF; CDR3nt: TGTGCCAGTAGTCCCCCCGGGACAGGGGCCCACGAGCAGTACTTC
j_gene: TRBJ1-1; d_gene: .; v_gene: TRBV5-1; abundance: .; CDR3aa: CASSLQRGYTEAFF; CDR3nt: TGCGCCAGCAGCTTACAGAGAGGGTACACTGAAGCTTTCTTT
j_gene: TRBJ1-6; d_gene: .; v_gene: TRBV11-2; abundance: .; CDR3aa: CASSLGLPSSPLHF; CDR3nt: TGTGCCAGCAGCTTGGGACTACCAAGTTCACCCCTCCACTTT
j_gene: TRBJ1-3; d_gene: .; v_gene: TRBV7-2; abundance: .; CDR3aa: CASSSRSSSSGNTIYF; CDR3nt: TGTGCCAGCAGCTCCAGGAGTTCCAGCTCTGGAAACACCATATATTTT
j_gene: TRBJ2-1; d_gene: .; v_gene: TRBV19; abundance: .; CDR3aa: CASSIGGGVSYNEQFF; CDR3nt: TGTGCCAGTAGTATAGGGGGCGGGGTCTCCTACAATGAGCAGTTCTTC
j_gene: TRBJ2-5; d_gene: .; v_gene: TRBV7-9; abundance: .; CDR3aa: CASSLGLDTQYF; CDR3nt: TGTGCCAGCAGCTTAGGATTGGATACCCAGTACTTC